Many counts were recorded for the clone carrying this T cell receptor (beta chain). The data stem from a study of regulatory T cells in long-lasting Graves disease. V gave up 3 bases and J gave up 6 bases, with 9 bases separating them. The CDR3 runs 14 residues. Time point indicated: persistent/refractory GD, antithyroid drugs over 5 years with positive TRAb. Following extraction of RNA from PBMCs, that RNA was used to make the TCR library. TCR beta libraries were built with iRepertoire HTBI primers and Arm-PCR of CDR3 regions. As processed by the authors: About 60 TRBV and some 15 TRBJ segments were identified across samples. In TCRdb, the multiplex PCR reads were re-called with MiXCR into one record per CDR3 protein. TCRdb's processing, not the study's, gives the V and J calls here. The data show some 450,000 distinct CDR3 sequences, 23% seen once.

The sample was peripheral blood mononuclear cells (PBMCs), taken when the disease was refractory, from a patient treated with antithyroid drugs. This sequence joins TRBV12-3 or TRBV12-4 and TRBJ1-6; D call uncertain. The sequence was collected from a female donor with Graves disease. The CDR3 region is CASSFGIRNSPLHF. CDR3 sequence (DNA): TGTGCCAGCAGTTTTGGGATCCGTAATTCACCCCTCCACTTT.